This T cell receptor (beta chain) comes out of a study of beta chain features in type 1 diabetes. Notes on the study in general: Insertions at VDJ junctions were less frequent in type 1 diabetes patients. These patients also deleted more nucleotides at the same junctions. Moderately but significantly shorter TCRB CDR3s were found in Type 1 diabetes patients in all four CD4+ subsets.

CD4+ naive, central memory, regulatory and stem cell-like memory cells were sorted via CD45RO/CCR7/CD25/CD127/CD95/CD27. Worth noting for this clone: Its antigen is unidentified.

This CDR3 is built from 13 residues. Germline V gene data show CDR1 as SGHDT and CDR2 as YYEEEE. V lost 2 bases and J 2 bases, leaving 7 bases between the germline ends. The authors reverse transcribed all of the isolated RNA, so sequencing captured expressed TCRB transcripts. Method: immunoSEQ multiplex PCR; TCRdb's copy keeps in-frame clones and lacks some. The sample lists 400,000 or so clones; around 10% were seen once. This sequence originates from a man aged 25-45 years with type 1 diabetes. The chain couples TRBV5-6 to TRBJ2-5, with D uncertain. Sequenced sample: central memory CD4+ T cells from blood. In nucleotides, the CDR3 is TGTGCCAGCAGCTTCGGAGTACAAGAGACCCAGTACTTC. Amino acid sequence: CASSFGVQETQYF.